Listed below are T cell receptor beta chains from one sample, sequenced in a study of shared clonotypes between healthy human individuals. Here immunoSEQ multiplex PCR was the method, and the copy in TCRdb shows in-frame clones only, minus some. Seen here are about 2.5 million clones, about 90% observed once, and the top ten hold around 0.35%. Sequences were obtained from naive CD4+ T cells from PBMCs. These TCRs come from a man younger than 35 in good health. Some clones in this sample may be carry-over from other donors' samples. CDR3s include the opening cysteine and the closing phenylalanine or tryptophan. The order of the fields is V gene, clone size, J gene, D gene, CDR3 DNA, CDR3 protein. D genes are given only for firm matches. A clone size is listed for some rows: how often the clone was seen (once, few, many), or a class if it is expanded.

V gene: TRBV6-5
clone size: NA
J gene: TRBJ2-3
D gene: NA
CDR3 DNA: TGTGCCAGCAGCAGTCGGGCAGATACGCAGTATTTT
CDR3 protein: CASSSRADTQYF

V gene: TRBV7-9
clone size: NA
J gene: TRBJ2-5
D gene: NA
CDR3 DNA: TGTGCCAGCAGCAGACCCCAGGGACCCGAGACCCAGTACTTC
CDR3 protein: CASSRPQGPETQYF

V gene: TRBV30
clone size: NA
J gene: TRBJ1-1
D gene: NA
CDR3 DNA: TGTGCCTGGAGTGCCCTTACAGGGTTTGTGGCTGAAGCTTTCTTT
CDR3 protein: CAWSALTGFVAEAFF

V gene: TRBV4-3
clone size: NA
J gene: TRBJ1-3
D gene: NA
CDR3 DNA: TGCGCCAGCAGCCAAGATCCGCCGGAGGGACCGCGGAACACCATATATTTT
CDR3 protein: CASSQDPPEGPRNTIYF

V gene: TRBV7-2
clone size: NA
J gene: TRBJ2-1
D gene: TRBD1
CDR3 DNA: TGTGCCAGCAGCTCCCTCCCAGGGGGTAAAAACAATGAGCAGTTCTTC
CDR3 protein: CASSSLPGGKNNEQFF

V gene: TRBV7-2
clone size: NA
J gene: TRBJ2-5
D gene: TRBD2
CDR3 DNA: TGTGCCAGCAGCTCGCGGACTAGCGGGGAGACCCAGTACTTC
CDR3 protein: CASSSRTSGETQYF

V gene: TRBV11-1
clone size: NA
J gene: TRBJ2-7
D gene: TRBD2
CDR3 DNA: TGTGCCAGCAGCCCCCGTTCGGGGGAGGGGTACGAGCAGTACTTC
CDR3 protein: CASSPRSGEGYEQYF

V gene: TRBV5-4
clone size: NA
J gene: TRBJ1-1
D gene: NA
CDR3 DNA: TGCGCCAGCAGCTTGGCCAGGGGAAACACTGAAGCTTTCTTT
CDR3 protein: CASSLARGNTEAFF

V gene: TRBV7-9
clone size: NA
J gene: TRBJ2-3
D gene: TRBD2
CDR3 DNA: TGTGCCAGCAGCCAGTTCGAGACTAGCGGGTGGGAAGATACGCAGTATTTT
CDR3 protein: CASSQFETSGWEDTQYF

V gene: TRBV5-1
clone size: NA
J gene: TRBJ2-7
D gene: TRBD1
CDR3 DNA: TGCGCCAGCAGCTCCGGACAGGGGGTATCCTACGAGCAGTACTTC
CDR3 protein: CASSSGQGVSYEQYF

V gene: TRBV19
clone size: NA
J gene: TRBJ2-3
D gene: TRBD2
CDR3 DNA: TGTGCCAGTAGTGCTCCAGCGGGGCCCACAGATACGCAGTATTTT
CDR3 protein: CASSAPAGPTDTQYF

V gene: TRBV19
clone size: NA
J gene: TRBJ2-3
D gene: NA
CDR3 DNA: TGTGCCAGTAGTGCCACAGATACGCAGTATTTT
CDR3 protein: CASSATDTQYF

V gene: TRBV28
clone size: once
J gene: TRBJ2-4
D gene: TRBD2
CDR3 DNA: TGTGCCAGCAGTTTTCCGGGGGGCAAAAACATTCAGTACTTC
CDR3 protein: CASSFPGGKNIQYF

V gene: TRBV10-3
clone size: NA
J gene: TRBJ2-1
D gene: TRBD2
CDR3 DNA: TGTGCCATCACCGATAGGGCTAGCGGGTCTCTAGGGTTCTTC
CDR3 protein: CAITDRASGSLGFF

V gene: TRBV7-3
clone size: NA
J gene: TRBJ2-2
D gene: NA
CDR3 DNA: TGTGCCAGCCGCACTAATACAAACACCGGGGAGCTGTTTTTT
CDR3 protein: CASRTNTNTGELFF

V gene: TRBV7-6
clone size: NA
J gene: TRBJ2-5
D gene: NA
CDR3 DNA: TGTGCCAGCAGCTTACCCCGAGAGACCCAGTACTTC
CDR3 protein: CASSLPRETQYF

V gene: TRBV29-1
clone size: NA
J gene: TRBJ2-3
D gene: NA
CDR3 DNA: TGCAGCGTTGAGGGAGGGGGCGCAGATACGCAGTATTTT
CDR3 protein: CSVEGGGADTQYF

V gene: TRBV30
clone size: NA
J gene: TRBJ2-7
D gene: NA
CDR3 DNA: TGTGCCTGGAGTGACGGGAGCTCCTACGAGCAGTACTTC
CDR3 protein: CAWSDGSSYEQYF

V gene: TRBV28
clone size: NA
J gene: TRBJ2-1
D gene: TRBD2
CDR3 DNA: TGTGCCAGCAGTTTAGAAGGGCTGGCGGGGGGTGTGTTCTTC
CDR3 protein: CASSLEGLAGGVFF

V gene: TRBV7-3
clone size: NA
J gene: TRBJ1-1
D gene: NA
CDR3 DNA: TGTGCCAGCAGCTTAATAACGAACACTGAAGCTTTCTTT
CDR3 protein: CASSLITNTEAFF

V gene: TRBV28
clone size: NA
J gene: TRBJ2-7
D gene: NA
CDR3 DNA: TGTGCCAGCAGTCCAAACAGGTACGAGCAGTACTTC
CDR3 protein: CASSPNRYEQYF

V gene: TRBV27
clone size: NA
J gene: TRBJ2-4
D gene: NA
CDR3 DNA: TGTGCCAGCAGTTTCCCCGGGGGCATCCAGTACTTC
CDR3 protein: CASSFPGGIQYF

V gene: TRBV6-1
clone size: NA
J gene: TRBJ2-7
D gene: NA
CDR3 DNA: TGTGCCAGCAGTGAAGGAGGAGCCTCCTACGAGCAGTACTTC
CDR3 protein: CASSEGGASYEQYF

V gene: TRBV7-9
clone size: NA
J gene: TRBJ2-7
D gene: NA
CDR3 DNA: TGTGCCAGCAGACCCACAGGGACCTACGAGCAGTACTTC
CDR3 protein: CASRPTGTYEQYF

V gene: TRBV9
clone size: NA
J gene: TRBJ1-1
D gene: TRBD1
CDR3 DNA: TGTGCCAGCAGCGCCGGACAGGGGAGGGTTACTGAAGCTTTCTTT
CDR3 protein: CASSAGQGRVTEAFF

V gene: TRBV12-5
clone size: NA
J gene: TRBJ2-1
D gene: NA
CDR3 DNA: TGTGCTAGTGGGCGAGGGGTCGGTGAGTATGAGCAGTTCTTC
CDR3 protein: CASGRGVGEYEQFF

V gene: TRBV19
clone size: NA
J gene: TRBJ1-2
D gene: TRBD1
CDR3 DNA: TGTGCCAGTAGTATCCAGGGGGCTGGCTATGGCTACACCTTC
CDR3 protein: CASSIQGAGYGYTF

V gene: TRBV28
clone size: NA
J gene: TRBJ2-7
D gene: TRBD2
CDR3 DNA: TGTGCCAGCAGTTTCCCGGGGGGGGGAATCTCCTACGAGCAGTACTTC
CDR3 protein: CASSFPGGGISYEQYF

V gene: TRBV28
clone size: NA
J gene: TRBJ2-7
D gene: NA
CDR3 DNA: TGTGCCAGCAGTTTAACAGGAGATCCCTACGAGCAGTACTTC
CDR3 protein: CASSLTGDPYEQYF

V gene: TRBV10-2
clone size: NA
J gene: TRBJ1-6
D gene: NA
CDR3 DNA: TGCGCCAGCAGTGAGCGGGGAGCGAGTTCACCCCTCCACTTT
CDR3 protein: CASSERGASSPLHF

V gene: TRBV7-3
clone size: NA
J gene: TRBJ2-3
D gene: TRBD2
CDR3 DNA: TGTGCCAGCAGCCCCTCCCTTGCGGGAGGGACAGATACGCAGTATTTT
CDR3 protein: CASSPSLAGGTDTQYF

V gene: TRBV2
clone size: NA
J gene: TRBJ1-2
D gene: NA
CDR3 DNA: TGTGCCAGCAGTCGCCCACTCCGGGGGGGGGCTGGCTGCACCTTC
CDR3 protein: CASSRPLRGGAGCTF

V gene: TRBV4-2
clone size: NA
J gene: TRBJ1-1
D gene: NA
CDR3 DNA: TGTGCCAGCAGCCAAGAAAGGACCAACACTGAAGCTTTCTTT
CDR3 protein: CASSQERTNTEAFF

V gene: TRBV5-6
clone size: NA
J gene: TRBJ2-4
D gene: NA
CDR3 DNA: TGTGCCAGCAGCCACCTGGTACAGGGAAAAAACATTCAGTACTTC
CDR3 protein: CASSHLVQGKNIQYF

V gene: TRBV10-3
clone size: NA
J gene: TRBJ2-1
D gene: TRBD2
CDR3 DNA: TGTGCCATCAAACGAGTAGCGGGAGATTACTTTGAGCAGTTCTTC
CDR3 protein: CAIKRVAGDYFEQFF

V gene: TRBV10-3
clone size: NA
J gene: TRBJ2-1
D gene: NA
CDR3 DNA: TGTGCCATCACTCCGGATCCAAGACCCGCCCCAACCCGGGTTGAGCAGTTCTTC
CDR3 protein: CAITPDPRPAPTRVEQFF

V gene: TRBV4-1
clone size: NA
J gene: TRBJ1-5
D gene: TRBD1
CDR3 DNA: TGCGCCAGCAGACAAAGAGTGGGACAGCGAGTTTTGCCCCAGCATTTT
CDR3 protein: CASRQRVGQRVLPQHF

V gene: TRBV6-6
clone size: NA
J gene: TRBJ1-1
D gene: NA
CDR3 DNA: TGTGCCAGCACTACAGGGTTGACTGAAGCTTTCTTT
CDR3 protein: CASTTGLTEAFF

V gene: TRBV29-1
clone size: few
J gene: TRBJ1-1
D gene: NA
CDR3 DNA: TGCAGCGTTGATAATCTGGGACCAGACACTGAAGCTTTCTTT
CDR3 protein: CSVDNLGPDTEAFF

V gene: TRBV7-8
clone size: NA
J gene: TRBJ1-2
D gene: TRBD1
CDR3 DNA: TGTGCCAGCAGCTTAGGGGGGACAGGGACCTACACCTTC
CDR3 protein: CASSLGGTGTYTF

V gene: TRBV28
clone size: NA
J gene: TRBJ1-2
D gene: TRBD1
CDR3 DNA: TGTGCCAGCACCCAACAGGGGGCCAACTATGGCTACACCTTC
CDR3 protein: CASTQQGANYGYTF

V gene: TRBV18
clone size: NA
J gene: TRBJ2-7
D gene: NA
CDR3 DNA: TGTGCCAGCTCACCACTGAAGGGCTACGAGCAGTACTTC
CDR3 protein: CASSPLKGYEQYF

V gene: TRBV4-1
clone size: NA
J gene: TRBJ1-5
D gene: NA
CDR3 DNA: TGCGCCAGCAGCCAAGATGTGGGGGCCGGCAATCAGCCCCAGCATTTT
CDR3 protein: CASSQDVGAGNQPQHF

V gene: TRBV7-2
clone size: NA
J gene: TRBJ2-3
D gene: NA
CDR3 DNA: TGTGCCAGCAGCACAAGGAGCGGCGGCACAGATACGCAGTATTTT
CDR3 protein: CASSTRSGGTDTQYF

V gene: TRBV19
clone size: NA
J gene: TRBJ1-5
D gene: TRBD1
CDR3 DNA: TGTGCCAGTAGTAAAAAATTAACGGGACAGCTCTTTAATCAGCCCCAGCATTTT
CDR3 protein: CASSKKLTGQLFNQPQHF

V gene: TRBV10-3
clone size: NA
J gene: TRBJ2-2
D gene: NA
CDR3 DNA: TGTGCCATCAGTGGCCCGATGGGGGGCTTCACCAACACCGGGGAGCTGTTTTTT
CDR3 protein: CAISGPMGGFTNTGELFF

V gene: TRBV15
clone size: NA
J gene: TRBJ2-7
D gene: TRBD2
CDR3 DNA: TGTGCCACCAGCAGAGGCAGAGGACTAGCGAACGAGCAGTACTTC
CDR3 protein: CATSRGRGLANEQYF

V gene: TRBV7-9
clone size: NA
J gene: TRBJ2-5
D gene: TRBD1
CDR3 DNA: TGTGCCAGCAGCCCTAGACAGGGTATCCAAGAGACCCAGTACTTC
CDR3 protein: CASSPRQGIQETQYF

V gene: TRBV7-2
clone size: NA
J gene: TRBJ2-5
D gene: NA
CDR3 DNA: TGTGCCAGCAGCTTATGGAGGGATAGCGGGACCCAGTACTTC
CDR3 protein: CASSLWRDSGTQYF

V gene: TRBV7-9
clone size: NA
J gene: TRBJ1-6
D gene: NA
CDR3 DNA: TGTGCCAGCAGCCCTTACGCGGCTTTTAATTCACCCCTCCACTTT
CDR3 protein: CASSPYAAFNSPLHF

V gene: TRBV9
clone size: NA
J gene: TRBJ2-1
D gene: NA
CDR3 DNA: TGTGCCAGCAGCGTAGTTCCGGATTACAATGAGCAGTTCTTC
CDR3 protein: CASSVVPDYNEQFF

V gene: TRBV5-1
clone size: NA
J gene: TRBJ1-3
D gene: NA
CDR3 DNA: TGCGCCAGCAGAGACAAATCCGGAAACACCATATATTTT
CDR3 protein: CASRDKSGNTIYF

V gene: TRBV11-2
clone size: NA
J gene: TRBJ2-1
D gene: TRBD2
CDR3 DNA: TGTGCCAGCAGCCGACTAGCGGGAGACTACAATGAGCAGTTCTTC
CDR3 protein: CASSRLAGDYNEQFF

V gene: TRBV5-4
clone size: once
J gene: TRBJ2-3
D gene: NA
CDR3 DNA: TGTGCCAGCAGCGTAGAGGGGGTGGGCACAGATACGCAGTATTTT
CDR3 protein: CASSVEGVGTDTQYF

V gene: TRBV5-1
clone size: NA
J gene: TRBJ1-5
D gene: NA
CDR3 DNA: TGCGCCAGCAGCCGTACGGGGGAGGATCAGCCCCAGCATTTT
CDR3 protein: CASSRTGEDQPQHF